Listed below are T cell receptor beta chains from one sample, sequenced in a study of vaccination effects on CD4 cells after COVID-19. The method was immunoSEQ multiplex PCR; TCRdb's version includes in-frame clones alone and lacks a portion of them. This sample carries more than 30,000 clones, about 69% of them seen once, and the ten largest clones take just under 15%. Their target antigens are unknown. The sequenced sample was CD4+ T cells from PBMCs cultured with HCoV-OC43 spike peptides, obtained before COVID-19 vaccination. The receptors were sampled from a human donor who received a COVID-19 vaccine. CDR3s include the opening cysteine and the closing phenylalanine or tryptophan. D genes are given only for firm matches. Only some rows state a clone size, as once, few, many or a class for expanded clones.

d_call clone_size j_call v_call cdr3_nt cdr3_aa
. . TRBJ2-7 TRBV7-8 TGTGCCAGCAGCTTAGGAGTCTCGGGACCCTACGAGCAGTACTTC CASSLGVSGPYEQYF
. . TRBJ2-2 TRBV5-1 TGCGCCAGCAGCTATGACACTACGAACACCGGGGAGCTGTTTTTT CASSYDTTNTGELFF
TRBD2 . TRBJ2-2 TRBV3-1/TRBV3-2 TGTGCCAGCCGGGCATGGACTAGCGGCAACACCGGGGAGCTGTTTTTT CASRAWTSGNTGELFF
TRBD1 . TRBJ2-7 TRBV29-1 TGCAGCGTTGAAGATCGGGACAGGGGCTACGAGCAGTACTTC CSVEDRDRGYEQYF
. . TRBJ2-3 TRBV5-1 TGCGCCAGCCGCAGAGGGACCCTCCTCACAGATACGCAGTATTTT CASRRGTLLTDTQYF
TRBD2 . TRBJ2-5 TRBV7-8 TGTGCCAGCAGCCGGGACTATCTGGGGACCCAGTACTTC CASSRDYLGTQYF
. . TRBJ1-3 TRBV6-5 TGTGCCAGCACCGGGACGTACTCTGGAAACACCATATATTTT CASTGTYSGNTIYF
. . TRBJ2-5 TRBV5-5 TGTGCCAGCAGCACAGAGACTAGGGAGACCCAGTACTTC CASSTETRETQYF
. . TRBJ1-6 TRBV9 TGTGCCAGCAGCCCCCGGCACCCACCCCTCCACTTT CASSPRHPPLHF
. few TRBJ1-6 TRBV10-3 TGTGCCATCAGTCGAACCGGTGGAGGAGATTCACCCCTCCACTTT CAISRTGGGDSPLHF
TRBD2 once TRBJ2-5 TRBV19 TGTGCCACGTCGTCACTAGCGGGAGTTGTTGAGACCCAGTACTTC CATSSLAGVVETQYF
TRBD1 . TRBJ1-1 TRBV2 TGTGCCTCCGACAGGGGGGGGATGAACACTGAAGCTTTCTTT CASDRGGMNTEAFF
. . TRBJ2-7 TRBV5-1 TGCGCCAGCAGCCCCCAAGGGGGCGAGCAGTACTTC CASSPQGGEQYF
TRBD1 . TRBJ1-1 TRBV19 TGTGCCAGTTCCAGGGGGGCTGAAGCTTTCTTT CASSRGAEAFF
. few TRBJ2-5 TRBV9 TGTGCCAGCAGCGTAGTTGGGGGAGGTGAGACCCAGTACTTC CASSVVGGGETQYF
. . TRBJ1-6 TRBV10-2 TGCGCCAGCAGACCTGGGACTAGAAATAATTCACCCCTCCACTTT CASRPGTRNNSPLHF
TRBD2 . TRBJ2-5 TRBV7-9 TGTGCCAGCAGCTCCGGCCGGGGGGGAGAGACCCAGTACTTC CASSSGRGGETQYF
. few TRBJ1-4 TRBV5-6 TGTGCCAGCAGCTTGGCAGGCCATGCGGCTAATGAAAAACTGTTTTTT CASSLAGHAANEKLFF
TRBD1 few TRBJ1-1 TRBV29-1 TGCAGCGTTGGAGGCAGGGGGGGAATGGCGGAAGCTTTCTTT CSVGGRGGMAEAFF
TRBD2 few TRBJ2-7 TRBV2 TGTGCCAGCAATCGGCTGGCCCCGGGACTAGCTCAGGACGAGCAGTACTTC CASNRLAPGLAQDEQYF
TRBD2 medium-sized TRBJ2-7 TRBV27 TGTGCCAGCAGTTACCGAGCGGGAGGTGGTTGGGCCTACGAGCAGTACTTC CASSYRAGGGWAYEQYF
TRBD1 . TRBJ2-1 TRBV7-9 TGTGCCAGCAGCTTTGCTCCCGGGACAGGGAGCGAGCAGTTCTTC CASSFAPGTGSEQFF
TRBD1 . TRBJ2-5 TRBV27 TGTGCCAGCAGTTTATCTGACAGGGTTCAAGAGACCCAGTACTTC CASSLSDRVQETQYF
. few TRBJ1-6 TRBV3-1/TRBV3-2 TGTGCCAGCAGCCAAGGGACAGAGAATTCACCCCTCCACTTT CASSQGTENSPLHF
TRBD1 . TRBJ1-5 TRBV6-6 TGTGCCACCCAGGGACAGGCGAAATATCAGCCCCAGCATTTT CATQGQAKYQPQHF
TRBD1 . TRBJ1-1 TRBV7-9 TGTGCCAGCAGCCCGGGACAGGGAGGGGGGACTGAAGCTTTCTTT CASSPGQGGGTEAFF
. once TRBJ2-7 TRBV3-1/TRBV3-2 TGTGCCAGCAGCCAAGGACAAGGGGGAGTAGGGTTC CASSQGQGGVGF
. . TRBJ2-5 TRBV18 TGTGCCAGCTCACCAGTAGGACTTGGGATGATAACCCAGTACTTC CASSPVGLGMITQYF
. . TRBJ2-7 TRBV3-1/TRBV3-2 TGTGCCAGCAGCCGCAGAAGGGATTACGAGCAGTACTTC CASSRRRDYEQYF
. few TRBJ1-3 TRBV6-5 TGTGCCAGCAGTTACTCCCGGGCGCCTTCTGGAAACACCATATATTTT CASSYSRAPSGNTIYF
. . TRBJ2-1 TRBV6-5 TGTGCCAGCAGCCGTAGCGACTACAATGAGCAGTTCTTC CASSRSDYNEQFF
. few TRBJ1-6 TRBV3-1/TRBV3-2 TGTGCCAGCAGCCACTCGGACGTGTCACCCCTCCACTTT CASSHSDVSPLHF
TRBD1 few TRBJ1-1 TRBV5-1 TGCGCCAGCGTTGGGGGAGAGACAGGGGCCATCACTGAAGCTTTCTTT CASVGGETGAITEAFF
TRBD2 . TRBJ2-1 TRBV3-1/TRBV3-2 TGTGCCAGCAGCCAAGATTTCGGGAGGGCCTCATCCTACAATGAGCAGTTCTTC CASSQDFGRASSYNEQFF
. few TRBJ1-3 TRBV6-2/TRBV6-3 TGTGCCAGCAGTTACGTCGGGTCCTCTGGAAACACCATATATTTT CASSYVGSSGNTIYF
. once TRBJ2-2 TRBV6-5 TGTGCCAGCAGTTACAGGGGGGCCGGGGAGCTGTTTTTT CASSYRGAGELFF